The clone carrying this T cell receptor (beta chain) was detected a few times. Its antigen is still unknown. The data are from a study of T cell repertoires in cytomegalovirus infection. Across the study: In the study, CMV epitopes included recently identified HLA-C-restricted and well-studied HLA-B-restricted ones. Carrying CMV and the relevant HLA type showed in public TCR beta signatures.

The CDR3 is made up of 15 amino acids. Germline CDR1 is SGHTA and CDR2 is FQGNSA. Between the trimmed V and J ends, which lost 3 bases and 3 bases, there was a span of 13 bases. Study findings and constraints: CMV carriers having the relevant HLA were flagged by cumulative public TCR beta family frequency.

MiXCR, run by TCRdb on the reads, gives a single entry per CDR3 protein. This table holds about 71,000 distinct CDR3 sequences, approximately 20% found once. Sequenced here: CD8+ T cells from cultured PBMCs, sampled from culture after CMV antigen stimulation. The V call is TRBV7-2, the J call TRBJ2-3; D is ambiguous. This TCR was sampled from a human donor in good health (CMV status not recorded). Some clones in this sample may be carry-over from other donors' samples. CDR3 region: CASSLTHAGTDTQYF. For the CDR3, the DNA is TGTGCCAGCAGCTTGACTCATGCTGGAACAGATACGCAGTATTTT.